These 3 T cell receptor beta chains originate from one sample sequenced in a study of breast tumors, draining lymph nodes, adjacent tissues. Breast cancer patients provided tissue from their axillary draining lymph nodes. TCRdb re-derived calls from the multiplex PCR reads in MiXCR, one entry per CDR3 protein. The data contain 85,000 to 130,000 distinct CDR3 sequences, roughly 29% of them singletons. Sequenced input: axillary lymph node tissue. Source of these receptors: a female donor with breast cancer. Some clones in this sample may be carry-over from other donors' samples.

As to this clonotype: Relative to the germline gene, one junction end is altered; a read error may explain this. CDR3 sequence reads: CASSEVGRQHF. Here the CDR3 DNA reads TGTGCCAGCAGCGAGGTCGGGCGGCAGCATTTT. The chain couples TRBV4-1 to TRBJ1-5; D is uncertain. Per germline, CDR1 MGHRA and CDR2 YSYEKL. The CDR3 runs to 11 residues.

This clonotype came up a few times. The chain links TRBV7-2 to TRBJ1-2; TRBD1 matches 7 bases. This CDR3 comprises 15 residues. The J segment lost 5 bases and the V segment lost 3 bases, leaving 9 bases of the junction unmatched. CDR1 SGHTA and CDR2 FQGNSA come from the germline V gene. The CDR3 protein is CASSFSGTEGYGYTF. The CDR3 DNA follows: TGTGCCAGCAGCTTTTCCGGGACAGAAGGGTATGGCTACACCTTC.

This clonotype is a singleton in its sample. The chain links TRBV12-3 or TRBV12-4 to TRBJ1-2; 7 bases are shared with TRBD1. Trimming removed 6 bases from V and 3 bases from J; junction bases left unmatched: 4. The CDR3 covers 13 residues. The CDR3 nucleotides read TGTGCCAGCAGACAACAGGGGTACTATGGCTACACCTTC. Its translation is CASRQQGYYGYTF.